Sequencing of this T cell receptor beta chain was carried out in a study of blood T cell repertoires in COVID-19. Study-wide context: From T cells, B-cell-depleted T cells, or PBMCs came the material, which was cDNA or gDNA.

Either two negative PCRs, clearance, or symptom resolution qualified Cohort 3 donors as recovered. The data were produced by immunoSEQ multiplex PCR, yet TCRdb's version contains in-frame clones alone and is incomplete. The sample contains 300,000 to 350,000 clones, over 75% of which appear only once. This clone showed up just once. Other DNA sequences of this sample code for an identical CDR3. Input material: PBMCs or T cells enriched from blood (not recorded which). This receptor was identified in a man in his thirties or forties who had recovered from COVID-19.

CDR3 DNA: TGCGCCAGCAGCTTGGCCAGTGGCTATGGCTACACCTTC. Its translation is CASSLASGYGYTF. The chain uses TRBV5-1 and TRBJ1-2, with unresolved D. CDR3 size: 13 residues. In germline, CDR1 is SGHRS, CDR2 YFSETQ. Trimming cost V 0 bases and J 4 bases, with 7 bases left between them. Variable domain in full (rest from reference TRBV5-1 and TRBJ1-2): KAGVTQTPRYLIKTRGQQVTLSCSPISGHRSVSWYQQTPGQGLQFLFEYFSETQRNKGNFPGRFSGRQFSNSRSEMNVSTLELGDSALYLCASSLASGYGYTFGSGTRLTVV.